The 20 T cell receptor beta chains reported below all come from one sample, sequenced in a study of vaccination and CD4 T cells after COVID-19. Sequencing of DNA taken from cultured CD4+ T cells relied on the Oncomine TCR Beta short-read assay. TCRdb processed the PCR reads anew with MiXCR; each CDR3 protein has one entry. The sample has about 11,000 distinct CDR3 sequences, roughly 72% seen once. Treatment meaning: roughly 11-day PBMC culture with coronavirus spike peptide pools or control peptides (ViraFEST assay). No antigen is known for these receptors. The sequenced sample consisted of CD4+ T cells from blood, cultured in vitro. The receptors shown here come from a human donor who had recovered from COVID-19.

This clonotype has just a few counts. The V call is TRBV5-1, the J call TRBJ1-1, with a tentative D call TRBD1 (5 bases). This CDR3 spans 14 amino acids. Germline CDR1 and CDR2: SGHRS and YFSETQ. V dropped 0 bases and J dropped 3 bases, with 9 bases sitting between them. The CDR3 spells CASSLGPRDTEAFF. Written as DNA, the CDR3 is TGCGCCAGCAGCTTGGGACCCAGGGACACTGAAGCTTTCTTT.

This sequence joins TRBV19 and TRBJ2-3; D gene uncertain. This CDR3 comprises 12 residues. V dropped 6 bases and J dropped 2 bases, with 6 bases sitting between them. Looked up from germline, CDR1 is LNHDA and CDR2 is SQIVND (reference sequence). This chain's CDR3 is CASSLNTDTQYF. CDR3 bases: TGTGCCAGTAGCTTAAACACAGATACGCAGTATTTT.

CDR3 sequence reads: CASSFSGTGGRTEAFF. The CDR3 region has the DNA TGTGCCAGCAGTTTTTCCGGGACAGGGGGCCGTACTGAAGCTTTCTTT. The rearrangement links TRBV28 to TRBJ1-1, with TRBD1 matching over 12 bases. The CDR3 length is 16 residues. J gave up 5 bases and V 3 bases, and 7 bases lay outside the gene matches. Germline assignment: CDR1 MDHEN and CDR2 SYDVKM.

The CDR3 region is CASRGGRGNGYTF. CDR3 coding DNA: TGTGCCAGCAGAGGGGGAAGGGGCAATGGCTACACCTTC. The V gene is TRBV28, the J gene TRBJ1-2, with D tentatively TRBD1 (6 bases). The germline V and J ends were trimmed by 6 bases and 6 bases, with 14 bases remaining between them. This CDR3 has 13 residues. CDR1 is MDHEN and CDR2 is SYDVKM in the germline V gene.

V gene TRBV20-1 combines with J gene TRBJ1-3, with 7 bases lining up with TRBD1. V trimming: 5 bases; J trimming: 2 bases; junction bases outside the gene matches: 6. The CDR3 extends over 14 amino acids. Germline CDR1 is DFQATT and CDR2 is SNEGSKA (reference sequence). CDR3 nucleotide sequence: TGCAGTGCTGCACAGGGGAAAACTGGAAACACCATATATTTT. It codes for CSAAQGKTGNTIYF.

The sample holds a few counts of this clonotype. CDR3 in DNA: TGTGCCAGCAGTTACAGCTCTGGAAACACCATATATTTT. It is translated as CASSYSSGNTIYF. J is TRBJ1-3 and V is TRBV6-5; D remains unclear. The CDR3 is 13 residues long. Deletions cut 2 bases from V and 0 bases from J, with 2 bases between. Germline assignment: CDR1 MNHEY and CDR2 SVGAGI.

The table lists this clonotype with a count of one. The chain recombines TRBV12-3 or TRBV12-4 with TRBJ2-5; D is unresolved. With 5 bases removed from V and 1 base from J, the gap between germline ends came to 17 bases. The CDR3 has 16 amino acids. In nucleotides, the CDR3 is TGTGCCAGCAGTAATTATGGGCTGGACGGCCAAGAGACCCAGTACTTC. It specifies CASSNYGLDGQETQYF.

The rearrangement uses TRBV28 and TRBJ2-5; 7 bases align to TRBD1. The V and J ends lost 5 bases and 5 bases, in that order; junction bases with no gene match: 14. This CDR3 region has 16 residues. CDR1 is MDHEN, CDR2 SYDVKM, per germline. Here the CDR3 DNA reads TGTGCCAGCAGTACCAGCAACAGGGGAGCCGGGGAGACCCAGTACTTC. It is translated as CASSTSNRGAGETQYF.

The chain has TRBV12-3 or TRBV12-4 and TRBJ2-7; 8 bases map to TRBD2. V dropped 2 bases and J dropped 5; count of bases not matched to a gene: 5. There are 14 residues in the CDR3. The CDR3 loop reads CASSLQLAGHEQYF. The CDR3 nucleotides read TGTGCCAGCAGTTTACAGCTAGCGGGTCACGAGCAGTACTTC.

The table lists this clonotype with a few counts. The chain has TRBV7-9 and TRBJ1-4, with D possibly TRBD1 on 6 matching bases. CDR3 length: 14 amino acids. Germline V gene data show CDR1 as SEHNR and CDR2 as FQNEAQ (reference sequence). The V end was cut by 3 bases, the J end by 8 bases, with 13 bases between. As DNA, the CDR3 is TGTGCCAGCAGCTTCCGACAGGACGTCGAAAAACTGTTTTTT. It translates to CASSFRQDVEKLFF.

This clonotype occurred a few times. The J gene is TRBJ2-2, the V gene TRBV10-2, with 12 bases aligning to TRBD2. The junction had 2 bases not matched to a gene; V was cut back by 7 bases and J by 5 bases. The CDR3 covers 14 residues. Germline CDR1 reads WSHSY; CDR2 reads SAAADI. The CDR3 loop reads CASNLAGGTGELFF. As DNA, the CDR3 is TGCGCCAGCAACCTAGCGGGGGGGACCGGGGAGCTGTTTTTT.

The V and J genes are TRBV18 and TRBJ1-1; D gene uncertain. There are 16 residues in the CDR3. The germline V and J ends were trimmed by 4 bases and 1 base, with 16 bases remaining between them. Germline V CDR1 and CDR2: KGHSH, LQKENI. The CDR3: CASSQGLAPANTEAFF. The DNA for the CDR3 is TGTGCCAGCTCACAAGGTCTCGCACCGGCGAACACTGAAGCTTTCTTT.

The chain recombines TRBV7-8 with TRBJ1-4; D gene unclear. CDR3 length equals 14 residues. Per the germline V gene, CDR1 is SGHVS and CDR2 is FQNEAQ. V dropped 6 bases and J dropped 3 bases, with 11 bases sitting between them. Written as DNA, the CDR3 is TGTGCCAGCAGAGATGAACAGCCTAATGAAAAACTGTTTTTT. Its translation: CASRDEQPNEKLFF.

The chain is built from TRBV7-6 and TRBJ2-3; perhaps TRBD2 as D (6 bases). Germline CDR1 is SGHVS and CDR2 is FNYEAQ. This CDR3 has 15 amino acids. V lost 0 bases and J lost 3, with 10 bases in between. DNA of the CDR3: TGTGCCAGCAGCTTAGCGGCCGGGGGAACAGATACGCAGTATTTT. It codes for CASSLAAGGTDTQYF.

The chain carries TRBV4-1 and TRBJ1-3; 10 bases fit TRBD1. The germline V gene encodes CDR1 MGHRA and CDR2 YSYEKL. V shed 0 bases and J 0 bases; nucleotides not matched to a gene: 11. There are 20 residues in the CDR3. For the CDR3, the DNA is TGCGCCAGCAGCCAAGATCTAAGGACAGGGGGGGCCAGCTCTGGAAACACCATATATTTT. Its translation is CASSQDLRTGGASSGNTIYF.

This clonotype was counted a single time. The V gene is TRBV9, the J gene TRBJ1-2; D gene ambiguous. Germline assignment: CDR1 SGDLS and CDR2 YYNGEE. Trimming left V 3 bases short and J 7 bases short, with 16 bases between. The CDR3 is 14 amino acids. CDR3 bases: TGTGCCAGCAGCGCCCCAACGTTCGGGGTTGGCTACACCTTC. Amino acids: CASSAPTFGVGYTF.

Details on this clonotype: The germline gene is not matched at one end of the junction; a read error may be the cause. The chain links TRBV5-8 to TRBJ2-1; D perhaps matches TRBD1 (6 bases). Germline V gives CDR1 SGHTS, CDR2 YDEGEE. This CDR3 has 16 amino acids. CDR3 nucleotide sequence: TGCGCCAGCAGCCCAGAACAAACAGGGACATTCGTTGAGCAGTTCTTC. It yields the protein CASSPEQTGTFVEQFF.

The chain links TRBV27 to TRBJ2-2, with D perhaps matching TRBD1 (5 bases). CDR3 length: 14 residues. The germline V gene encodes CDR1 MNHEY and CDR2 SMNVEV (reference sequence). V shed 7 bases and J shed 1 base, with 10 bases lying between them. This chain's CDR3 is CASKVGRNTGELFF. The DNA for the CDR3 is TGTGCCAGCAAAGTGGGGCGGAACACCGGGGAGCTGTTTTTT.

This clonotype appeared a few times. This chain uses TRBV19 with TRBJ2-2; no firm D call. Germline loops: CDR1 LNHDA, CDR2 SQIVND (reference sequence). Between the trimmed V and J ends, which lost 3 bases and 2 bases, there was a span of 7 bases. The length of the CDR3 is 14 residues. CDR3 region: CASSINRNTGELFF. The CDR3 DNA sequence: TGTGCCAGTAGTATTAATAGAAACACCGGGGAGCTGTTTTTT.

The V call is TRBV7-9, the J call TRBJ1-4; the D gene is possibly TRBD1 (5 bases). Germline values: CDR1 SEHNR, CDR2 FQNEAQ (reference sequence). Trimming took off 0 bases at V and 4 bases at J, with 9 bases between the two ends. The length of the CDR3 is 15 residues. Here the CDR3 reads CASSLAGGVNEKLFF. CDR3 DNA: TGTGCCAGCAGCTTAGCTGGGGGGGTTAATGAAAAACTGTTTTTT.